The source of this T cell receptor (beta chain) is a study of blood T cell repertoires in COVID-19 (dated by TCRdb to the early 2020s). Regarding the complete study: The collaborator samples originated in the United States, Italy and Spain and spanned the acute and convalescent phases of COVID-19. Deeply sampled blood TCRbeta repertoires from subjects exposed to, actively infected with, or recovered from COVID-19 were included in the dataset. Where available, HLA class I and class II types were obtained from metadata supplied by the sample provider rather than from assay-based typing. The samples were drawn from two sources: the first 160 participants of the ongoing ImmuneRACE study, and 1,000 to 1,500 subjects contributed by 6 global collaborators. The material from the prospective study consisted of cDNA or gDNA derived from T cells, B-cell-depleted T cells, or PBMCs. The repertoires were made available in a free public database intended to serve as a resource for research on the immune response to SARS-CoV-2. The sample metadata nearly always contained a de-identified subject ID, COVID-19 status, age in years and sex.

Regarding this clone: Its cognate antigen has yet to be identified. No quality values exist for individual bases; no much larger clone is one base distant.

Clipping removes 3 bases from V and 2 bases from J, with 20 as the unmatched junction base count. The germline V gene (reference sequence) supplies CDR1 DFQATT and CDR2 SNEGSKA. Reading from cysteine to phenylalanine, the CDR3 counts 21 amino acids. Of all the DNA, just the CDR3 is kept, 63 bases in frame from base 1. TCRbeta CDR3 regions were amplified from genomic DNA by means of the immunoSEQ Assay, a bias-controlled multiplex PCR. The paper's processing steps were these. Nucleated cell counts per sample were estimated from amplification of reference gene primers within the assay. To quantify the absolute abundance of each unique TCRbeta CDR3 rearrangement, sequence reads were collapsed and filtered. Productive Simpson clonality was computed per sample as the square root of Simpson's diversity index over productive rearrangements. In TCRdb, the immuneACCESS table is reduced to in-frame sequences with V and J assigned. These tables do not hold every clone; where another copy was compared, an unresolved V gene accounts for under half, and the others remain unexplained. V and J calls and clone size are as listed in that table; D and trimming were resolved from the DNA. This sample has 200,000 to 250,000 clones in its table, and approximately 80% of those were observed once. The top ten clonotypes cover 6.5% to 9% of the sample.

In the prospective study, participants were 18 to 89 years old, resided in about two dozen geographic areas of the United States, and were enrolled through a virtual design. In the prospective study, participants were assigned to cohorts based on the clinical history participants reported in a screening survey and a study questionnaire. In the prospective study, whole blood, serum and a nasopharyngeal or oropharyngeal swab were collected from each participant by mobile phlebotomists. Prospective study participants could optionally give additional blood draws and questionnaires over an approximately two-month period. Before DNA extraction, prospective study blood samples were shipped either frozen or at room temperature. Broad study findings and their caveats: How much clinical and demographic metadata was included differed by source and by participant, and the metadata was provided uncurated.

This TCR was recovered from a woman between 40 and 50 years old with acute COVID-19. The specimen sequenced was PBMCs or T cells enriched from blood (not recorded which). The V and J genes are TRBV20-1 and TRBJ2-1, with 12 junctional bases fitting TRBD2. The CDR3 reads as follows: CSASDWGRTTSGGIAYNEQFF. The bases read TGCAGTGCTAGTGATTGGGGTAGGACTACTAGCGGGGGGATCGCCTACAATGAGCAGTTCTTC.